This entry is about one T cell receptor (beta chain). The germline CDR1 and CDR2 sequences are SGHKS and YYEKEE (reference sequence). The CDR3 extends over 19 amino acids. After removal of 0 bases from V and 5 bases from J, the junction contained 9 bases not matched to a gene. Specified time point: pre-sensitization, week 0. Specified treatment: therapeutic diphenylcyclopropenone sensitization with weekly scalp DPC. This entry belongs to a study of human T cells and chemical hapten exposure. Via MiXCR, TCRdb re-called the RACE reads, giving one row per CDR3 protein. Of about 120,000 distinct CDR3 sequences in the sample, around an eighth were seen once.

The chain uses TRBV5-5 and TRBJ2-3; 16 bases line up with TRBD2. This clonotype was obtained from a woman aged 18-35 years with alopecia areata. Some clones in this sample may be carry-over from other donors' samples. The sequencing here drew on whole blood, taken in connection with sensitization to the hapten diphenylcyclopropenone (DPC). The chain's CDR3 is CASSLAPPGLAGGQDTQYF. CDR3 in DNA: TGTGCCAGCAGCTTGGCCCCCCCGGGACTAGCGGGGGGGCAAGATACGCAGTATTTT.